These 25 T cell receptor beta chains share one sample of origin, sequenced in a study of tissue T cells after allogeneic stem cell transplantation. TCRdb keeps only in-frame clones here, not all; method: immunoSEQ multiplex PCR. The profile covers over a thousand clones, with roughly 44% appearing a single time and around 40% taken by the ten largest. Sequencing was performed on esophageal tissue, taken at autopsy. These receptors were obtained from a female patient aged 40-69 years with steroid-refractory graft-versus-host disease after an allogeneic stem cell transplant. Some T cells may be the graft donor's.

This clone has just a few counts. The chain joins TRBV7-2 to TRBJ2-3; D is perhaps TRBD2 (5 bases). CDR3 length: 16 amino acids. With 6 bases removed from V and 0 bases from J, the gap between germline ends came to 16 bases. Germline V gene data show CDR1 as SGHTA and CDR2 as FQGNSA. CDR3 coding DNA: TGTGCCAGCAGAAGGAGGCCAGAGCTGAGCACAGATACGCAGTATTTT. Its translation: CASRRRPELSTDTQYF.

This clone was observed a few times. V and J are TRBV4-2 and TRBJ2-7; 15 bases are a match to TRBD2. Germline-derived CDR1 and CDR2 are LGHNA and YNFKEQ. The CDR3 covers 14 residues. J was trimmed by 7 bases and V by 4 bases; bases with no gene match: 2. The DNA of the CDR3 is TGTGCCAGCAGCCGAGGGACTAGCGGGGGGGAGCAGTACTTC. Amino acid sequence: CASSRGTSGGEQYF.

The CDR3, as DNA: TGTGCCAGCAGGTACCCAGGGAACTATGGCTACACCTTC. It is translated as CASRYPGNYGYTF. The chain combines TRBV5-5 with TRBJ1-2; TRBD1 is a possible D gene (5 bases). Trimming removed 5 bases from V and 2 bases from J, with 10 bases in between. The CDR3 has 13 residues. Per germline, CDR1 SGHKS and CDR2 YYEKEE (reference sequence). Combining the CDR3 with reference TRBV5-5 and TRBJ1-2 gives the whole variable domain DAGVTQSPTHLIKTRGQQVTLRCSPISGHKSVSWYQQVLGQGPQFIFQYYEKEERGRGNFPDRFSARQFPNYSSELNVNALLLGDSALYLCASRYPGNYGYTFGSGTRLTVV.

This clone was detected a few times. V gene TRBV6-5 combines with J gene TRBJ1-1, with D possibly matching TRBD1 (6 bases). This CDR3 spans 14 amino acids. The V and J ends lost 4 bases and 3 bases respectively, with 12 bases between them. CDR1 and CDR2 (germline): MNHEY, SVGAGI. This chain's CDR3 is CASSLQGDHTEAFF. DNA of the CDR3: TGTGCCAGCAGTTTACAGGGTGACCACACTGAAGCTTTCTTT.

The gene calls are TRBV10-3 and TRBJ2-1; the match to TRBD2 covers 8 bases. V lost 4 bases, J lost 3 bases, and 2 bases stayed unmatched. The CDR3 consists of 14 residues. In germline, CDR1 is ENHRY, CDR2 SYGVKD. In DNA form, the CDR3 reads TGTGCCATCAGTGGGCGGGGGGTCTACAATGAGCAGTTCTTC. Residues: CAISGRGVYNEQFF.

The V call is TRBV5-4, the J call TRBJ2-3; D tentatively fits TRBD1 or TRBD2 (6 bases each). V was pared by 2 bases and J by 1 base, with 11 bases between. CDR1 and CDR2 from the germline V gene are SGHNT and YYREEE (reference sequence). This CDR3 has 15 residues. CDR3 region: CASSLGGWGTDTQYF. DNA for the CDR3: TGTGCCAGCAGCTTAGGGGGGTGGGGCACAGATACGCAGTATTTT.

This clone has more than one count but fewer than ten. The rearrangement links TRBV11-3 to TRBJ2-2; D gene ambiguous. Germline V gene lookup returns CDR1 SGHNT and CDR2 YENEEA. V was trimmed by 2 bases and J by 1 base, leaving 5 bases between them. The length of the CDR3 is 14 residues. The CDR3: CASSLWGNTGELFF. The DNA of the CDR3 is TGTGCCAGCAGCTTATGGGGGAACACCGGGGAGCTGTTTTTT. Together with reference TRBV11-3 and TRBJ2-2, the CDR3 gives the full variable domain: EAGVVQSPRYKIIEKKQPVAFWCNPISGHNTLYWYLQNLGQGPELLIRYENEEAVDDSQLPKDRFSAERLKGVDSTLKIQPAELGDSAVYLCASSLWGNTGELFFGEGSRLTVL.

The rearrangement links TRBV24-1 to TRBJ1-2, with D unresolved. Germline assignment: CDR1 KGHDR and CDR2 SFDVKD. The CDR3 covers 13 residues. Between the trimmed V and J ends, which lost 3 bases and 8 bases, there was a span of 12 bases. CDR3 DNA: TGTGCCACCAGTGATCGTGCCCTTGGGGGCTACACCTTC. This encodes CATSDRALGGYTF.

The chain links TRBV30 to TRBJ1-2; D gene uncertain. The germline V and J ends were trimmed by 4 bases and 4 bases, with 13 bases remaining between them. Germline V gene data show CDR1 as GTSNPN and CDR2 as SVGIG (reference sequence). The CDR3 extends over 13 amino acids. The CDR3 reads CAWNWNGIYGYTF. CDR3 nucleotide sequence: TGTGCCTGGAATTGGAACGGTATCTATGGCTACACCTTC.

As regards this clone: Germline and junction disagree at one end, which may indicate a read error. This chain uses TRBV29-1 with TRBJ2-7; 9 positions agree with TRBD1. Per germline, CDR1 SQVTM and CDR2 ANQGSEA. The CDR3 has 11 amino acids. The CDR3 sequence is CSGGQGYGQYF. The DNA for the CDR3 is TGCAGCGGTGGACAGGGGTACGGGCAGTACTTC.

J is TRBJ1-1 and V is TRBV4-3; D call uncertain. Deletions cut 5 bases from V and 1 base from J, with 14 bases between. CDR3 length: 15 residues. Germline assignment: CDR1 LGHNA and CDR2 YSLEER. CDR3 amino acids: CASSSRFGRNTEAFF. Written as DNA, the CDR3 is TGCGCCAGCAGCTCAAGATTCGGGAGGAACACTGAAGCTTTCTTT.

The rearrangement uses TRBV30 and TRBJ1-3; the D gene is possibly TRBD1 (6 bases). Germline V lookup: CDR1 GTSNPN, CDR2 SVGIG (reference sequence). Between the trimmed V and J ends, which lost 8 bases and 3 bases, there was a span of 11 bases. CDR3 length equals 12 residues. This chain's CDR3 is CAGTGSGNTIYF. Written as DNA, the CDR3 is TGTGCCGGTACAGGGAGTGGAAACACCATATATTTT.

The V call is TRBV19, the J call TRBJ1-6, with 7 bases that match TRBD1. J was trimmed by 8 bases and V by 6 bases; bases with no gene match: 4. The CDR3 is made up of 13 amino acids. Germline CDR1 is LNHDA and CDR2 is SQIVND (reference sequence). CDR3 DNA sequence: TGTGCCAGTAGCACGGACAGGTATTCACCCCTCCACTTT. As protein: CASSTDRYSPLHF.

This clone is large within its sample. This chain uses TRBV3-1 (or the pseudogene TRBV3-2) with TRBJ2-1; 13 nucleotides align to TRBD2. CDR3 size: 16 residues. V gave up 0 bases and J gave up 7 bases; unmatched junction bases: 3. CDR1 and CDR2 (germline): LGHDT, YNNKEL (reference sequence). CDR3 sequence (DNA): TGTGCCAGCAGCCAAGATAGGACTAGCGGGAGTAATGAGCAGTTCTTC. Translation gives CASSQDRTSGSNEQFF.

The V gene is TRBV24-1, the J gene TRBJ2-2, with a weak D call TRBD1 (7 bases). The CDR3 covers 15 residues. Germline CDR1 KGHDR, CDR2 SFDVKD. Trimming stripped 3 bases from V and 6 bases from J, with 13 bases between. In nucleotides, the CDR3 is TGTGCCACCAGTGATGTTGGCAGGGGGGCCGGGGAGCTGTTTTTT. As protein: CATSDVGRGAGELFF.

The rearrangement links TRBV11-3 to TRBJ2-4; 7 nucleotides match TRBD2. Per germline, CDR1 SGHNT and CDR2 YENEEA. This CDR3 contains 19 residues. Trimming at V came to 4 bases and at J to 0 bases, leaving 15 bases not matched to a gene. The CDR3: CASSYLGAGVPQAKNIQYF. The DNA for the CDR3 is TGTGCCAGCAGCTACCTCGGGGCGGGAGTCCCTCAAGCCAAAAACATTCAGTACTTC.

The genes are TRBV4-1 and TRBJ2-1; possibly TRBD1 for D (5 bases). The CDR3 totals 16 residues. Germline V gene data show CDR1 as MGHRA and CDR2 as YSYEKL. V was shortened by 4 bases and J by 7 bases, with 20 bases between the two germline ends. The DNA for the CDR3 is TGCGCCAGCAGCCCCCTTGGGCAGGGAACTGGAAATGAGCAGTTCTTC. Translated: CASSPLGQGTGNEQFF.

The chain employs TRBV7-2 and TRBJ2-1; a possible D gene is TRBD2 (6 bases). The CDR3 consists of 15 residues. Germline CDR1 SGHTA, CDR2 FQGNSA. Trimming took off 5 bases at V and 4 bases at J, with 15 bases between the two ends. The CDR3 protein is CASSHSRGAYNEQFF. The CDR3 region has the DNA TGTGCCAGCAGCCACTCCCGCGGGGCTTACAATGAGCAGTTCTTC.

This chain uses TRBV6-2 or TRBV6-3 with TRBJ2-1; D might be TRBD2 (6 bases). Germline CDR1 is MNHEY and CDR2 is SVGEGT. Trimming took off 5 bases at V and 12 bases at J, with 14 bases between the two ends. CDR3 length: 12 residues. In DNA form, the CDR3 reads TGTGCCAGCAGTCCCCCAGGGAGGTCGCAGTTCTTC. This translates into CASSPPGRSQFF.

The V and J genes are TRBV10-1 and TRBJ1-2; no definite D call. Looked up from germline, CDR1 is WNHNN and CDR2 is SYGVQD (reference sequence). The CDR3 has 13 residues. The ends were cut back, 2 bases at V and 2 bases at J, with 6 bases in the middle. Written as DNA, the CDR3 is TGCGCCAGCAGTGAGGGCCCCAACTATGGCTACACCTTC. This sequence encodes CASSEGPNYGYTF.

The CDR3 DNA reads as TGTGCCAGCAGTACCAGGACGTCAGAAGCTTTCTTT. Its translation: CASSTRTSEAFF. The chain uses TRBV6-6 and TRBJ1-1, with D hard to call. Germline lookup yields CDR1 MNHNY and CDR2 SVGAGI (reference sequence). The CDR3 covers 12 residues. V lost 5 bases and J lost 8, with 12 bases in between.

The chain carries TRBV2 and TRBJ2-1; D is unresolved. Germline CDR1 reads SNHLY; CDR2 reads FYNNEI. The CDR3 runs 13 residues. V lost 7 bases, J lost 2 bases, and 9 bases lay in between. CDR3 DNA: TGTGCCAGCACCAAGTGGGCCTACAATGAGCAGTTCTTC. It is translated as CASTKWAYNEQFF.

This sequence joins TRBV30 and TRBJ1-6, with D uncertain. The CDR3 covers 14 residues. CDR1 GTSNPN and CDR2 SVGIG come from the germline V gene (reference sequence). The V end lost 0 bases, the J end lost 7 bases, and 10 bases lay between the germline ends. In DNA form, the CDR3 reads TGTGCCTGGAGTGTAGGACTGACGAATTCACCCCTCCACTTT. Its translation is CAWSVGLTNSPLHF.

The chain has TRBV5-5 and TRBJ2-5; D not resolved. The CDR3 consists of 14 residues. Looked up from germline, CDR1 is SGHKS and CDR2 is YYEKEE (reference sequence). Trimming took off 2 bases at V and 0 bases at J, with 8 bases between the two ends. The CDR3 sequence: CASSFVLYQETQYF. In DNA, the CDR3 is TGTGCCAGCAGCTTTGTGTTGTACCAAGAGACCCAGTACTTC.

This clone was seen only a few times. V usage is TRBV4-2 and J usage is TRBJ2-5; D uncertain. Germline loops: CDR1 LGHNA, CDR2 YNFKEQ. Trimming removed 1 base at V and 2 bases at J, with 8 bases between. This CDR3 spans 14 amino acids. The CDR3 DNA reads TGTGCCAGCAGCCAAGTTGGCAGTCAAGAGACCCAGTACTTC. Translation gives CASSQVGSQETQYF.